This paragraph reports one TCR beta chain. This sample stems from a study of blood T cell repertoires in COVID-19. Study in general: Collection of acute and convalescent COVID-19 samples took place in the United States, Italy and Spain. Nucleic acid was either cDNA or gDNA, and it came from T cells, B-cell-depleted T cells, or PBMCs.

Trimming left V 1 base short and J 7 bases short, with 11 bases between. Germline V gives CDR1 SGHVS, CDR2 FQNEAQ. The CDR3 covers 14 residues. Authors' data handling: Reference gene primer amplification yielded estimated nucleated cell counts. Produced via immunoSEQ multiplex PCR; TCRdb's table is partial and in-frame only. V, J and clone size reflect that table, while D and trimming were determined from the DNA. The table records under 200,000 clones, 80% to 90% of them present only once. The V gene is TRBV7-8, the J gene TRBJ2-1, with no clear D. This receptor was taken from a man aged 30 to 39 with active or convalescent COVID-19. Sequencing used peripheral blood. CDR3 DNA: TGTGCCAGCAGCTTAGATCCCGCTCGGAATGAGCAGTTCTTC. Protein product: CASSLDPARNEQFF.